This paragraph reports one T cell receptor beta chain. Distinct nucleotide sequences in the sample also encode this CDR3. The sample is drawn from a study of cytomegalovirus exposure and HLA in healthy donors. Study in general: A data release that came early held approximately 85 million unique TCRs from HLA-typed donors.

The CDR3 has 16 residues. The germline gives CDR1 SGHRS, CDR2 YFSETQ. Trimming cost V 3 bases and J 2 bases; bases outside gene matches: 8. PCR primers comprised 60 Vbeta and 13 Jbeta primers. TCRdb's copy holds only in-frame clones and misses some; the assay was immunoSEQ multiplex PCR. In the table there are about 210,000 clones, about four fifths of which are singletons. The chain carries TRBV5-1 and TRBJ1-3, with 7 nucleotides matching TRBD1. Sequencing was done on a sample of PBMCs. The receptor was isolated from a man in his forties or fifties in good health and CMV-seropositive. CDR3 region: CASSSRQGAPGNTIYF. The DNA of the CDR3 is TGCGCCAGCAGCTCAAGACAGGGTGCGCCTGGAAACACCATATATTTT.